This T cell receptor (beta chain) was retrieved from a study of T cell changes during pregnancy in multiple sclerosis. Sequenced by immunoSEQ multiplex PCR; TCRdb stores in-frame clones only, minus some. The sample lists some 41,000 clones; roughly 91% were seen once. The sequence was collected from a female donor with multiple sclerosis, enrolled in a pregnancy study. The source was CD8+ T cells from peripheral blood mononuclear cells, collected in the first trimester of pregnancy.

CDR3 bases: TGCGCCAGCAGCCAGACGACTAGCGGGAGGCAGGAGACCCAGTACTTC. Encoded protein: CASSQTTSGRQETQYF. The V call is TRBV4-1, the J call TRBJ2-5, with TRBD2 identical over 13 bases. The junction had 6 bases not matched to a gene; V was cut back by 3 bases and J by 5 bases. CDR1 MGHRA and CDR2 YSYEKL come from the germline V gene. This CDR3 region has 16 residues.